Presented here are 6 T cell receptor beta chains from one specimen sequenced in a study of blood T cell repertoires in COVID-19. Profiling relied on immunoSEQ multiplex PCR, and the TCRdb table lists in-frame clones only, not all of them. The repertoire consists of roughly 250,000 clones, with roughly 86% occurring once and the leading ten covering under 0.95%. Sequenced input: peripheral blood. The receptors were gathered from a woman aged 30 to 39 with acute or convalescent COVID-19.

The rearrangement joins TRBV3-1 (or the pseudogene TRBV3-2) to TRBJ2-1; 7 bases map to TRBD1. Unmatched junction bases numbered 5, after V lost 1 base and J lost 5 bases. CDR3 size: 15 residues. Looked up from germline, CDR1 is LGHDT and CDR2 is YNNKEL (reference sequence). The CDR3 region has the DNA TGTGCCAGCAGCCAAGGGGGACAGATCAACAATGAGCAGTTCTTC. It is translated as CASSQGGQINNEQFF.

The CDR3 coding sequence is TGTGCCAGCAGCCAGACAGGGATAGGGGCCTCCTACGAGCAGTACTTC. Protein product: CASSQTGIGASYEQYF. The genes are TRBV4-2 and TRBJ2-7, with TRBD1 matching over 7 bases. CDR3 size: 16 residues. Germline CDR1 is LGHNA and CDR2 is YNFKEQ. V dropped 3 bases and J dropped 0; count of bases not matched to a gene: 8.

V and J are TRBV5-6 and TRBJ1-3; D call uncertain. This CDR3 is 12 amino acids long. Trimming removed 2 bases from V and 11 bases from J, with 11 bases in between. The V gene's germline CDR1 is SGHDT and CDR2 YYEEEE. CDR3 residues: CASSLSVSAIYF. CDR3 sequence (DNA): TGTGCCAGCAGCTTATCCGTGAGCGCCATATATTTT. The whole variable domain, filled in from reference TRBV5-6 and TRBJ1-3, reads DAGVTQSPTHLIKTRGQQVTLRCSPKSGHDTVSWYQQALGQGPQFIFQYYEEEERQRGNFPDRFSGHQFPNYSSELNVNALLLGDSALYLCASSLSVSAIYFGEGSWLTVV.

The chain recombines TRBV27 with TRBJ2-3, with D perhaps matching TRBD1 (6 bases). V gave up 7 bases and J gave up 0 bases, with 26 bases separating them. This CDR3 comprises 19 residues. CDR1 and CDR2 from the germline V gene are MNHEY and SMNVEV (reference sequence). The CDR3 coding sequence is TGTGCCAGCACTCCCAGGGGCAGGACCCGATCCCCTAGCACAGATACGCAGTATTTT. It is translated as CASTPRGRTRSPSTDTQYF.

This chain joins TRBV6-6 and TRBJ2-5, with 8 bases that match TRBD2. Germline V gene data show CDR1 as MNHNY and CDR2 as SVGAGI (reference sequence). The J segment lost 0 bases and the V segment lost 4 bases, leaving 4 bases of the junction unmatched. The CDR3 is 15 amino acids. CDR3 DNA: TGTGCCAGCAGTTCCGGGAGGGGGAACCAAGAGACCCAGTACTTC. This translates into CASSSGRGNQETQYF.

For this clone: A junction end diverges from the germline sequence, so it may reflect a read error. The chain joins TRBV12-3 or TRBV12-4 to TRBJ1-1; D is ambiguous. The CDR3 loop spans 12 amino acids. CDR3 coding DNA: TGTGCCAGCAGTTTATTCGGCTCGGGGTTGACTTTT. This sequence encodes CASSLFGSGLTF.